A single sample is the source of the 2 T cell receptor beta chains below, sequenced in a study of T cell responses to AZD1222 COVID-19 vaccine. The data were produced by immunoSEQ multiplex PCR, yet TCRdb's version contains in-frame clones alone and is incomplete. This table lists about 140,000 clones. The sample was peripheral blood. The receptors derive from an adult in good health.

This rearrangement joins TRBV2 to TRBJ1-5, with TRBD1 identical over 10 bases. Germline loops: CDR1 SNHLY, CDR2 FYNNEI. This CDR3 region has 15 residues. J gave up 1 base and V 6 bases, and 3 bases lay outside the gene matches. CDR3 protein: CASSGTGESNQPQHF. In DNA, the CDR3 is TGTGCCAGCAGCGGGACAGGGGAAAGCAATCAGCCCCAGCATTTT. Supplemented by reference TRBV2 and TRBJ1-5, the full variable domain reads EPEVTQTPSHQVTQMGQEVILRCVPISNHLYFYWYRQILGQKVEFLVSFYNNEISEKSEIFDDQFSVERPDGSNFTLKIRSTKLEDSAMYFCASSGTGESNQPQHFGDGTRLSIL.

The rearrangement joins TRBV24-1 to TRBJ2-1; 8 nucleotides match TRBD2. Trimming removed 8 bases from V and 7 bases from J; junction bases left unmatched: 6. CDR3 length equals 13 residues. The germline gives CDR1 KGHDR, CDR2 SFDVKD. CDR3 loop: CATNPGGANEQFF. The CDR3 nucleotides are TGTGCCACCAACCCGGGGGGGGCTAATGAGCAGTTCTTC.